A single sample is the source of the 6 T cell receptor beta chains below, sequenced in a study of CD8+CD57+ T cells in acquired aplastic anemia. The sequenced patients had an expansion of CD8+CD57+ cells seen by flow cytometry. Profiling of TCR beta VDJ combinations and CDR3 sequences used genomic DNA as template. MiXCR, run by TCRdb on the reads, gives a single entry per CDR3 protein. Of about 150,000 distinct CDR3 sequences listed, approximately 52% are singletons. Sequences were obtained from sorted CD4+, CD8+, or CD8+CD57+ T cells (not recorded which) from PBMCs. Every receptor here comes from a human donor with aplastic anemia.

V gene TRBV7-8 combines with J gene TRBJ2-2; 12 nucleotides line up with TRBD2. Unmatched junction bases numbered 6, after V lost 2 bases and J lost 8 bases. CDR1 and CDR2 from the germline V gene are SGHVS and FQNEAQ. This CDR3 is built from 16 residues. CDR3 residues: CASSLLLAGGTGELFF. CDR3 DNA: TGTGCCAGCAGCTTATTACTAGCGGGAGGTACGGGGGAGCTGTTTTTT.

Worth noting for this clonotype: A read error may account for a junction end that differs from germline. The chain couples TRBV10-3 to TRBJ1-4, with a possible D match to TRBD1 (6 bases). The CDR3 loop spans 13 amino acids. Germline V CDR1 and CDR2: ENHRY, SYGVKD. The chain's CDR3 is CASSPPGTKKLFF. CDR3 in DNA: TGTGCCAGCAGTCCTCCCGGGACAAAAAAACTGTTTTTT.

In regard to this clonotype: Being one base from a much bigger clone, this may be a read error. The gene calls are TRBV4-1 and TRBJ1-1; no clear D gene. This CDR3 spans 16 amino acids. Germline loops: CDR1 MGHRA, CDR2 YSYEKL. V lost 1 base to trimming and J lost 0 bases, with 12 bases between them. CDR3 bases: TGCGCCAGCAGCCAAGGAATTGGGCAGGTGAACACTGAAGCTTTCTTT. This codes for CASSQGIGQVNTEAFF.

The J gene is TRBJ2-2, the V gene TRBV7-2; 11 bases align to TRBD2. The germline V gene encodes CDR1 SGHTA and CDR2 FQGNSA. CDR3 length: 16 amino acids. V lost 6 bases and J lost 3; bases outside the gene matches: 6. CDR3 DNA sequence: TGTGCCAGCAGGGACCTAGCGGGGGGTGACACCGGGGAGCTGTTTTTT. This encodes CASRDLAGGDTGELFF.

This clonotype has only a few counts. V usage is TRBV2 and J usage is TRBJ1-6; D not resolved. The length of the CDR3 is 14 residues. The ends were cut back, 1 base at V and 8 bases at J, with 9 bases in the middle. The germline gives CDR1 SNHLY, CDR2 FYNNEI. The CDR3 region is CASSEGTLDSPLHF. CDR3 coding DNA: TGTGCCAGCAGTGAAGGGACGTTGGATTCACCCCTCCACTTT.

V and J are TRBV7-6 and TRBJ2-5; D assignment may be TRBD1 or TRBD2 (5 bases each). Germline V CDR1 and CDR2: SGHVS, FNYEAQ. The CDR3 is made up of 14 amino acids. Trimming took 5 bases from V and 1 from J, leaving 11 bases between them. The CDR3 spells CASSRLRGQETQYF. The CDR3 coding sequence is TGTGCCAGCAGCCGTTTGAGGGGCCAAGAGACCCAGTACTTC.